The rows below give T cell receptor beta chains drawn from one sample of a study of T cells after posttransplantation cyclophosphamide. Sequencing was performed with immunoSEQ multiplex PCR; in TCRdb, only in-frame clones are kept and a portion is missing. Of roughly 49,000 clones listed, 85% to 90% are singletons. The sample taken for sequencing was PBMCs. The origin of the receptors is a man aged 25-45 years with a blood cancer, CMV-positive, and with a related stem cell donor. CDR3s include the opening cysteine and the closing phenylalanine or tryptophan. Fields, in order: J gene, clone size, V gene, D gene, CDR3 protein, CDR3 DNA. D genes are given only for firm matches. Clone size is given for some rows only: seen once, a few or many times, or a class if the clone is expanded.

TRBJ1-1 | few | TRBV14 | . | CASSHNYRANTEAFF | TGTGCCAGCAGCCACAACTACAGGGCGAACACTGAAGCTTTCTTT
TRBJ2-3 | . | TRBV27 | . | CASSLTSTDTQYF | TGTGCCAGCAGTTTAACTAGCACAGATACGCAGTATTTT
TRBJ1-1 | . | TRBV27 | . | CASSLWGTSDTEAFF | TGTGCCAGCAGTTTATGGGGCACAAGCGACACTGAAGCTTTCTTT
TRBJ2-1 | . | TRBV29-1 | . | CSVVYNNEQFF | TGCAGCGTTGTGTACAACAATGAGCAGTTCTTC
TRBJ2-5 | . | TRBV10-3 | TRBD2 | CAISEMTSRATQYF | TGTGCCATCAGTGAGATGACTAGCAGGGCGACCCAGTACTTC
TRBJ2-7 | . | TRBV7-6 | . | CASTQGEGGYEQYF | TGTGCCAGCACCCAAGGCGAGGGAGGCTACGAGCAGTACTTC
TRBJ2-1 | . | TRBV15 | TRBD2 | CATSGRLAGGSYNEQFF | TGTGCCACCAGCGGTAGACTAGCGGGGGGCTCCTACAATGAGCAGTTCTTC
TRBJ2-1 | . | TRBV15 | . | CATSRDQGSNEQFF | TGTGCCACCAGCAGAGATCAGGGATCTAATGAGCAGTTCTTC
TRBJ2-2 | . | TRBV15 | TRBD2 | CATSRGLAGGKNTGELFF | TGTGCCACCAGCAGGGGACTAGCGGGAGGGAAAAACACCGGGGAGCTGTTTTTT
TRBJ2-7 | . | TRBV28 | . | CASSPLGVGHNEQYF | TGTGCCAGCAGTCCCCTGGGCGTTGGACATAACGAGCAGTACTTC
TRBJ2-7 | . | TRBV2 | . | CASSGSARYLTYEQYF | TGTGCCAGCAGTGGAAGCGCCCGCTACCTCACCTACGAGCAGTACTTC
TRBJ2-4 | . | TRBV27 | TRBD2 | CASSPGTSGYQYF | TGTGCCAGCAGTCCAGGGACTAGCGGGTACCAGTACTTC
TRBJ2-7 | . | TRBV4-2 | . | CASSQARGAGYEQYF | TGTGCCAGCAGCCAGGCCAGGGGGGCGGGATACGAGCAGTACTTC
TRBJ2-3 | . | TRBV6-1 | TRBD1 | CASKSKGQGADTQYF | TGTGCCAGCAAATCCAAGGGACAGGGCGCAGATACGCAGTATTTT
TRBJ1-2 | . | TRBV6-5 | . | CASSSYDQGNYGYTF | TGTGCCAGCAGTTCTTACGATCAGGGAAATTACGGCTACACCTTC
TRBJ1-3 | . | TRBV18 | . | CASSPIPDSSGNTIYF | TGTGCCAGCTCACCCATCCCTGATAGCTCTGGAAACACCATATATTTT
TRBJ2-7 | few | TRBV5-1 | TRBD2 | CASSRTSGTQGEQYF | TGCGCCAGCAGCCGGACTAGCGGAACACAGGGGGAGCAGTACTTC
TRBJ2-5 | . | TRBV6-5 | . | CASNHGRGAETQYF | TGTGCCAGCAATCATGGCAGGGGGGCGGAGACCCAGTACTTC
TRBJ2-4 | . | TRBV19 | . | CASSTRLNIQYF | TGTGCCAGTAGTACCAGGTTAAACATTCAGTACTTC
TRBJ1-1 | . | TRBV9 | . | CASSPTGLGGLSEAFF | TGTGCCAGCAGCCCAACCGGACTGGGCGGTCTCTCTGAAGCTTTCTTT
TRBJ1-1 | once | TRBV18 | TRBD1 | CASSPPGQGASNTEAFF | TGTGCCAGCTCACCACCGGGGCAGGGGGCGTCGAACACTGAAGCTTTCTTT
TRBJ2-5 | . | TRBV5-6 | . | CASSLTIEETQYF | TGTGCCAGCAGCTTAACAATTGAAGAGACCCAGTACTTC
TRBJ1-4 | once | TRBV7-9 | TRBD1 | CASSYRGRNEKLFF | TGTGCCAGCTCCTACAGGGGGCGTAATGAAAAACTGTTTTTT
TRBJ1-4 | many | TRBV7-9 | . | CASSLAGREKLFF | TGTGCCAGCAGCTTAGCGGGGCGTGAAAAACTGTTTTTT
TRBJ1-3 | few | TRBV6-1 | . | CASSETENTIYF | TGTGCCAGCAGTGAAACTGAAAACACCATATATTTT
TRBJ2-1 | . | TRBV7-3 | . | CASSLRGAFSSYNEQFF | TGTGCCAGCAGCCTCAGGGGGGCTTTCAGCTCCTACAATGAGCAGTTCTTC
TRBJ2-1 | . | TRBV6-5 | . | CASSYDSYNEQFF | TGTGCCAGCAGTTACGACAGCTACAATGAGCAGTTCTTC
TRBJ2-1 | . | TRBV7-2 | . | CASSLATGNYNEQFF | TGTGCCAGCAGCTTAGCGACAGGTAACTACAATGAGCAGTTCTTC
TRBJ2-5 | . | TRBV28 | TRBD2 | CASSPGGGRAAETQYF | TGTGCCAGCAGTCCTGGGGGCGGGAGGGCCGCAGAGACCCAGTACTTC
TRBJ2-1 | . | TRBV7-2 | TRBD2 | CASSWGGLAGVTSEQFF | TGTGCCAGCAGCTGGGGGGGACTAGCGGGAGTAACCAGTGAGCAGTTCTTC
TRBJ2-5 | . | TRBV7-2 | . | CASSLSETQYF | TGTGCCAGCAGCTTAAGCGAGACCCAGTACTTC
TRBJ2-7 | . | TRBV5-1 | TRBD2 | CASSLTSDSYEQYF | TGCGCCAGCAGCTTGACTAGCGACTCCTACGAGCAGTACTTC
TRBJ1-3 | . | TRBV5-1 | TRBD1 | CASSFGDRDSGNTIYF | TGCGCCAGCAGCTTCGGGGACAGGGATTCTGGAAACACCATATATTTT
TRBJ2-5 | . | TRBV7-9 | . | CASSLSTAGRPGETQYF | TGTGCCAGCAGCTTATCGACAGCCGGGAGACCGGGGGAGACCCAGTACTTC
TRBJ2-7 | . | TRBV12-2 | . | CASRPTGLAGQGKQYF | TGTGCAAGTCGCCCAACCGGCCTAGCGGGTCAGGGGAAGCAGTACTTC
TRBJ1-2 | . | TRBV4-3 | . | CASSHMGNYGYTF | TGCGCCAGCAGCCATATGGGCAACTATGGCTACACCTTC
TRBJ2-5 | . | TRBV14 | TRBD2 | CASSQVRSGRQQETQYF | TGTGCCAGCAGCCAAGTTCGAAGCGGGAGGCAACAAGAGACCCAGTACTTC
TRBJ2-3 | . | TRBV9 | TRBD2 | CASSVAGGPQRVDTQYF | TGTGCCAGCAGCGTAGCGGGAGGGCCCCAACGGGTGGATACGCAGTATTTT
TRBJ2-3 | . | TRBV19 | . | CASSTTQRTDTQYF | TGTGCCAGTAGTACTACACAGCGCACAGATACGCAGTATTTT
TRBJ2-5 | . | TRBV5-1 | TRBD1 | CASSRPEQGSETQYF | TGCGCCAGCAGTCGTCCGGAACAGGGGTCAGAGACCCAGTACTTC
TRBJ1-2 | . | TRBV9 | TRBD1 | CASSDTRTGGTDYGYTF | TGTGCCAGCAGCGACACACGGACAGGGGGCACGGACTATGGCTACACCTTC
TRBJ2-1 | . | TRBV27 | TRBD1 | CASRRQGGEQFF | TGTGCCAGCAGGAGACAGGGCGGGGAGCAGTTCTTC
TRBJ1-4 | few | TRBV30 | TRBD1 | CAWSFGTVNEKLFF | TGTGCCTGGAGTTTCGGGACAGTTAATGAAAAACTGTTTTTT
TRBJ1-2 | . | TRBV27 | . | CASSLTARQIYGYTF | TGTGCCAGCAGTTTAACCGCGAGGCAAATCTATGGCTACACCTTC
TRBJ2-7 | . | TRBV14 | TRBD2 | CASSQLGTRIDEQYF | TGTGCCAGCAGCCAACTGGGGACTAGGATCGACGAGCAGTACTTC
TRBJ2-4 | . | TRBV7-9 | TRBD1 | CASSRRTGGPKNIQYF | TGTGCCAGCAGCAGACGGACAGGGGGACCCAAAAACATTCAGTACTTC
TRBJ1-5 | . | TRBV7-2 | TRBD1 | CASSSLQGGNQPQHF | TGTGCCAGCAGCTCACTACAGGGGGGAAATCAGCCCCAGCATTTT
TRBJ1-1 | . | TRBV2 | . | CASSAQGISGNEAFF | TGTGCCAGCAGTGCACAGGGTATTTCGGGAAATGAAGCTTTCTTT
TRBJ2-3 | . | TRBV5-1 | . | CASSFGRVEDTQYF | TGCGCCAGCAGCTTTGGCAGGGTTGAAGATACGCAGTATTTT
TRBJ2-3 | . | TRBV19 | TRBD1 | CATTGQGLSDTQYF | TGTGCCACGACGGGACAGGGGTTGTCAGATACGCAGTATTTT
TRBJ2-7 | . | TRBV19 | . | CASTPRAGLYEQYF | TGTGCCAGTACCCCGAGGGCAGGTCTCTACGAGCAGTACTTC
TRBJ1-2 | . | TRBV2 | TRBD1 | CASTTGTGQYVNYGYTF | TGTGCCAGCACTACCGGGACAGGGCAATATGTAAACTATGGCTACACCTTC
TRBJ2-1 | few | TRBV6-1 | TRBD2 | CASGTSGSSNEQFF | TGTGCCAGCGGGACTAGCGGATCCAGCAATGAGCAGTTCTTC
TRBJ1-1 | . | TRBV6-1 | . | CASSKDNSNTEAFF | TGTGCCAGCAGTAAAGATAATTCGAACACTGAAGCTTTCTTT
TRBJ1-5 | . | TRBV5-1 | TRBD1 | CASSLGQGGNQPQHF | TGCGCCAGCAGCTTGGGACAGGGTGGCAATCAGCCCCAGCATTTT
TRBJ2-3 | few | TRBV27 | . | CASSTGRRGRHTDTQYF | TGTGCCAGCAGTACTGGACGTCGGGGGAGACACACAGATACGCAGTATTTT
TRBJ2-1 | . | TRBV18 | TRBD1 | CASSPGTVNNEQFF | TGTGCCAGCTCACCGGGGACAGTGAACAATGAGCAGTTCTTC
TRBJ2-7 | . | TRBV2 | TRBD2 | CASSARLAGGSFHEQYF | TGTGCCAGCAGTGCAAGACTAGCGGGAGGCTCTTTCCACGAGCAGTACTTC
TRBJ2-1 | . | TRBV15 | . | CATSRLQSPRPSEQFF | TGTGCCACCAGCAGACTACAGAGCCCTCGCCCCAGTGAGCAGTTCTTC
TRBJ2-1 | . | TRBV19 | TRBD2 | CASATGGVSYNEQFF | TGTGCCAGCGCCACGGGGGGGGTGTCCTACAATGAGCAGTTCTTC